This TCR beta chain was identified in a study of T cells in Graves' hyperthyroidism and ophthalmopathy. This clonotype occurred many times. RNA transcripts yielded amplified TCR beta CDR3 regions. During a first-round RT-PCR of the TCR CDR3, the HTBI primer set was used. Each CDR3 protein gets one entry after TCRdb re-called the multiplex PCR reads with MiXCR. Among 750,000 to 900,000 distinct CDR3 sequences listed, 38% were seen once. Used for diagnoses were clinical symptoms, serum thyroxine and TRAb, thyroid ultrasound and orbital computed tomography. An approximately 10 ml volume of fresh peripheral blood provided the PBMCs. V gave up 1 base and J gave up 7 bases, with 14 bases separating them. Per germline, CDR1 SGHTA and CDR2 FQGNSA. There are 15 residues in the CDR3.

The gene calls are TRBV7-2 and TRBJ1-5, with a weak D call TRBD1 (5 bases). The sample taken for sequencing was blood. This clonotype was sampled from a man aged 18 to 30 with Graves' hyperthyroidism. DNA for the CDR3: TGTGCCAGCAGCTTAGTTTTGACAGCTTGGCAGCCCCAGCATTTT. Translating it yields CASSLVLTAWQPQHF.